A single sample gave rise to the 7 T cell receptor beta chains below, sequenced in a study of shared clonotypes between healthy human individuals. Clones were sequenced by immunoSEQ multiplex PCR, and TCRdb holds only the in-frame ones, with some missing. The sample carries roughly 680,000 clones, roughly 72% recorded once. The sample comprised memory CD4+ T cells sorted from blood. The subset: CD45RA-negative fraction. The receptors originated from a woman between 25 and 40 years old in good health.

The rearrangement uses TRBV14 and TRBJ2-5, with 11 bases that match TRBD2. The J call is in doubt because the DNA end fits TRBJ2-7 better. The CDR3 spans 14 residues. The germline CDR1 and CDR2 sequences are SGHDN and FVKESK. CDR3 sequence: CASSLAGGPDEQYF. In nucleotides, the CDR3 is TGTGCCAGCAGCCTAGCGGGAGGGCCAGACGAGCAGTACTTC.

About this clone itself: Different DNA sequences within this sample yield the same CDR3. The V call is TRBV2, the J call TRBJ2-5; possibly TRBD1 for D (6 bases). This CDR3 has 12 residues. V lost 4 bases to trimming and J lost 5 bases, with 8 bases between them. CDR1 is SNHLY and CDR2 is FYNNEI in the germline V gene. The CDR3 region has the DNA TGTGCCAGCAGTGGTCAGGGGGAGACCCAGTACTTC. Translation gives CASSGQGETQYF.

This chain uses TRBV6-6 with TRBJ2-3; tentatively, D is TRBD1 (6 bases). V lost 3 bases to trimming and J lost 1 base, with 14 bases between them. CDR1 is MNHNY and CDR2 is SVGAGI in the germline V gene (reference sequence). CDR3 length equals 16 residues. DNA for the CDR3: TGTGCCAGCAGTTATTCTACAGGGTACCGCACAGATACGCAGTATTTT. This codes for CASSYSTGYRTDTQYF.

On this clone itself: Other nucleotide sequences in the sample specify the same CDR3. This sequence joins TRBV6-1 and TRBJ1-2; TRBD1 matches at 8 bases. V was pared by 6 bases and J by 4 bases, with 4 bases of the junction left unmatched. This CDR3 contains 13 residues. Germline V gives CDR1 MNHNS, CDR2 SASEGT. DNA for the CDR3: TGTGCCAGCAGCGCACAGGGGGGCTATGGCTACACCTTC. The encoded protein is CASSAQGGYGYTF.

The V gene is TRBV5-1, the J gene TRBJ1-2, with D unclear. Between the trimmed V and J ends, which lost 4 bases and 3 bases, there was a span of 13 bases. There are 14 residues in the CDR3. The germline V gene encodes CDR1 SGHRS and CDR2 YFSETQ. The CDR3 DNA sequence: TGCGCCAGCAGCAGCCCTTTTAGGGACTATGGCTACACCTTC. Translation gives CASSSPFRDYGYTF. Drawing the rest from reference TRBV5-1 and TRBJ1-2, the complete variable domain is KAGVTQTPRYLIKTRGQQVTLSCSPISGHRSVSWYQQTPGQGLQFLFEYFSETQRNKGNFPGRFSGRQFSNSRSEMNVSTLELGDSALYLCASSSPFRDYGYTFGSGTRLTVV.

The chain joins TRBV18 to TRBJ2-6; no clear D gene. The CDR3 is 16 amino acids. Germline CDR1 is KGHSH and CDR2 is LQKENI. V lost 0 bases, J lost 2 bases, and 8 bases lay in between. CDR3 sequence (DNA): TGTGCCAGCTCACCACCGGACGCGGCTGGGGCCAACGTCCTGACTTTC. Protein: CASSPPDAAGANVLTF.

The CDR3 sequence: CASSRGWGQETQYF. The CDR3 bases are TGTGCCAGCAGCCGGGGCTGGGGGCAAGAGACCCAGTACTTC. This chain joins TRBV9 and TRBJ2-5; TRBD1 or TRBD2 may be the D gene (5 bases each). The CDR3 is 14 amino acids. CDR1 and CDR2 from the germline V gene are SGDLS and YYNGEE. Between the trimmed V and J ends, which lost 4 bases and 2 bases, there was a span of 12 bases.